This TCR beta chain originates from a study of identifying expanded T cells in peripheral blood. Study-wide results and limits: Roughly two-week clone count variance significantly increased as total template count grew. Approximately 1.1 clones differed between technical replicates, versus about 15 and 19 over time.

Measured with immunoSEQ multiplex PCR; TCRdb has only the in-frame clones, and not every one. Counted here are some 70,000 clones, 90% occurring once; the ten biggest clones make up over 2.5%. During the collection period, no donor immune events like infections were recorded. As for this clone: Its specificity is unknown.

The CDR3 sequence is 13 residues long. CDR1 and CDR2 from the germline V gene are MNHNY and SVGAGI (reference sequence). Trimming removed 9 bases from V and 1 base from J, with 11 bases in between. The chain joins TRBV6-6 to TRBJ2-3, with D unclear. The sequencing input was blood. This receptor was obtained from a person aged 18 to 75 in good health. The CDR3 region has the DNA TGTGCCAGTCTAGTCTTTGGCACAGATACGCAGTATTTT. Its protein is CASLVFGTDTQYF.